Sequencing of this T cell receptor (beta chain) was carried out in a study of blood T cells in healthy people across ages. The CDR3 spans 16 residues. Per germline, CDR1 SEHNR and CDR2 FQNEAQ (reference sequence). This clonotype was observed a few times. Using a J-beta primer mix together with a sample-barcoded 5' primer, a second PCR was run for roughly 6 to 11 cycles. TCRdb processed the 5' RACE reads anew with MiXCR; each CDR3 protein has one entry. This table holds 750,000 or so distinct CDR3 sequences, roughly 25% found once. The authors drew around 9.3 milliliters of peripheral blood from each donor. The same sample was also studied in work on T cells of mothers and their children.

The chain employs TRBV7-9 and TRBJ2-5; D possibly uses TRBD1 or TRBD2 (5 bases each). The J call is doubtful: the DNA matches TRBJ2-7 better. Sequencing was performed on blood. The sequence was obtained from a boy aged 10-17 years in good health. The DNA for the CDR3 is TGTGCCAGCAGCCCAGCCGTTGGGGACGGTGCATACGAGCAGTACTTC. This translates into CASSPAVGDGAYEQYF.